This section outlines one TCR beta chain sequence together with its context. Its antigen is undetermined. The data were taken from a study of T cell responses to AZD1222 COVID-19 vaccine. Study-wide findings and caveats: A rise in Spike-specific TCR breadth and depth followed two AZD1222 doses. In the spike-specific TCR repertoire, nearly half reportedly target unmutated variant regions.

Method: immunoSEQ multiplex PCR; TCRdb's copy keeps in-frame clones and lacks some. The repertoire holds around 110,000 clones, with about 91% as singletons. Trimming cost V 3 bases and J 1 base, with 12 bases left between them. The CDR3 runs to 15 residues. The germline gives CDR1 KGHSH, CDR2 LQKENI. Sequences were derived from peripheral blood, sampled 28 days after the second AZD1222 dose. This chain uses TRBV18 with TRBJ1-2; perhaps TRBD1 as D (5 bases). This receptor was taken from an adult who received the AZD1222 COVID-19 vaccine. Here the CDR3 reads CASSPSGPVNYGYTF. The CDR3 nucleotides read TGTGCCAGCTCACCTTCGGGACCGGTTAACTATGGCTACACCTTC.